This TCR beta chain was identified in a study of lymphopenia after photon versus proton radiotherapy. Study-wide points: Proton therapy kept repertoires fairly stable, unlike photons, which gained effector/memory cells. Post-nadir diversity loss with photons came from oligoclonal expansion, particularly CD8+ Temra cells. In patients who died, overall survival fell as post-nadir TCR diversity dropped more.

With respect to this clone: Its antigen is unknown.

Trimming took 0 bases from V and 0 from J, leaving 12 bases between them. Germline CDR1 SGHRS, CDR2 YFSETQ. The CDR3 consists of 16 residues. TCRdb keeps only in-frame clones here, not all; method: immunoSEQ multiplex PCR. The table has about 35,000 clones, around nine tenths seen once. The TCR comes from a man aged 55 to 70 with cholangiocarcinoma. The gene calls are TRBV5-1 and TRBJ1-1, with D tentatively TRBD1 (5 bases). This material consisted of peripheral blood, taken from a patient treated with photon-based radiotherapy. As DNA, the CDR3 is TGCGCCAGCAGCTTGGAGCCCGGGGACTTGAACACTGAAGCTTTCTTT. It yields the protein CASSLEPGDLNTEAFF.